The 27 T cell receptor beta chains in this list originate from one sample, sequenced in a study of radiation and T cells in renal cell carcinoma. The repertoire was sequenced with immunoSEQ multiplex PCR; TCRdb's copy has only in-frame clones and lacks some. The data show 150,000 to 200,000 clones, with about 85% seen just once and approximately 10% held by the top ten. Indicated time point: blood 4 weeks post-SBRT, at nephrectomy. Treatment defined: 15 Gy SBRT to primary tumor, nephrectomy 4 weeks later. The sample was blood, taken from a patient whose treatment included radiotherapy and nephrectomy. Source of these receptors: a woman between 45 and 60 years old with renal cell carcinoma.

J is TRBJ2-2 and V is TRBV18, with D perhaps TRBD1 (5 bases). Germline-derived CDR1 and CDR2 are KGHSH and LQKENI. The V end lost 4 bases, the J end lost 4 bases, and 13 bases lay between the germline ends. This CDR3 region has 15 residues. The DNA for the CDR3 is TGTGCCAGCTCACATCCACAGGATCTCACCGGGGAGCTGTTTTTT. Its translation: CASSHPQDLTGELFF.

The genes are TRBV18 and TRBJ2-7; 8 bases line up with TRBD2. The CDR3 consists of 16 residues. Trimming cost V 2 bases and J 5 bases; bases outside gene matches: 11. Germline CDR1 reads KGHSH; CDR2 reads LQKENI. CDR3 protein: CASSPYGGAPSDEQYF. In DNA form, the CDR3 reads TGTGCCAGCTCACCATACGGGGGGGCCCCTAGCGACGAGCAGTACTTC.

The CDR3 DNA reads as TGTGCCAGCAGCAAAGAGGACGGGCCGGTAGCTTTCTTT. Encoded protein: CASSKEDGPVAFF. The rearrangement joins TRBV21-1 to TRBJ1-1. TRBV21-1 is labeled a pseudogene. The CDR3 spans 13 residues.

This chain uses TRBV5-1 with TRBJ1-6; 7 bases agree with TRBD1. The V gene's germline CDR1 is SGHRS and CDR2 YFSETQ. The CDR3 has 16 amino acids. Losses at the gene ends were 4 bases for V and 0 bases for J; bases not matched to a gene: 4. The CDR3 loop reads CASSPGQSSYNSPLHF. DNA of the CDR3: TGCGCCAGCAGCCCGGGACAGAGCTCCTATAATTCACCCCTCCACTTT. The full variable domain, with the rest looked up from reference TRBV5-1 and TRBJ1-6, is KAGVTQTPRYLIKTRGQQVTLSCSPISGHRSVSWYQQTPGQGLQFLFEYFSETQRNKGNFPGRFSGRQFSNSRSEMNVSTLELGDSALYLCASSPGQSSYNSPLHFGNGTRLTVT.

This clone was observed a few times. The chain links TRBV6-6 to TRBJ1-1; D remains ambiguous. The CDR3 sequence is 14 residues long. Germline lookup yields CDR1 MNHNY and CDR2 SVGAGI (reference sequence). The V end lost 2 bases, the J end lost 1 base, and 8 bases lay between the germline ends. For the CDR3, the DNA is TGTGCCAGCAGTTACAGCGGAGGGAACACTGAAGCTTTCTTT. The encoded protein is CASSYSGGNTEAFF.

The chain recombines TRBV2 with TRBJ1-1, with D possibly matching TRBD1 (5 bases). CDR1 SNHLY and CDR2 FYNNEI come from the germline V gene. The CDR3 is 14 residues long. V was clipped by 4 bases and J by 5 bases, with 14 bases between them. The CDR3 nucleotides are TGTGCCAGCAGTGGAACCCAGGGTTTTACTGAAGCTTTCTTT. This sequence encodes CASSGTQGFTEAFF.

This chain connects TRBV5-4 to TRBJ1-6; 9 bases agree with TRBD1. The V gene end was trimmed by 4 bases and the J gene end by 11 bases; junction bases not matched to a gene: 7. CDR1 SGHNT and CDR2 YYREEE come from the germline V gene (reference sequence). The CDR3 has 14 residues. The CDR3 loop reads CASSRQGVETPLHF. In nucleotides, the CDR3 is TGTGCCAGCAGCCGACAGGGGGTCGAAACACCCCTCCACTTT.

The chain combines TRBV7-3 with TRBJ1-2, with 11 bases that match TRBD1. The CDR3 extends over 16 amino acids. From germline, CDR1 is SGHTA and CDR2 FQGTGA. The ends lost 0 bases at V and 1 base at J; junction bases unmatched: 1. The CDR3 coding sequence is TGTGCCAGCAGCTTAACGGGACAGGGGGTTAACTATGGCTACACCTTC. Amino acids: CASSLTGQGVNYGYTF. Using reference TRBV7-3 and TRBJ1-2 for the parts outside the CDR3, the full variable domain is GAGVSQTPSNKVTEKGKYVELRCDPISGHTALYWYRQSLGQGPEFLIYFQGTGAADDSGLPNDRFFAVRPEGSVSTLKIQRTERGDSAVYLCASSLTGQGVNYGYTFGSGTRLTVV.

The chain uses TRBV5-5 and TRBJ1-2, with 9 bases lining up with TRBD1. This CDR3 region has 13 residues. V was pared by 3 bases and J by 5 bases, with 2 bases of the junction left unmatched. From germline, CDR1 is SGHKS and CDR2 YYEKEE (reference sequence). The CDR3 loop is CASSWTGVYGYTF. The CDR3 nucleotides are TGTGCCAGCAGCTGGACAGGGGTATATGGCTACACCTTC.

The chain recombines TRBV11-2 with TRBJ2-7, with no clear D. Germline lookup yields CDR1 SGHAT and CDR2 FQNNGV. V lost 1 base and J 1 base, leaving 8 bases between the germline ends. The CDR3 is 14 residues long. The CDR3 DNA sequence: TGTGCCAGCAGCTTAGGAGGTACGTCCTACGAGCAGTACTTC. This sequence encodes CASSLGGTSYEQYF.

This clone showed up just a few times. This rearrangement joins TRBV11-2 to TRBJ1-5; 8 bases are a match to TRBD1. Germline values: CDR1 SGHAT, CDR2 FQNNGV. The CDR3 loop spans 15 amino acids. V was pared by 5 bases and J by 1 base, with 4 bases of the junction left unmatched. CDR3: CASSQGQASNQPQHF. The CDR3, as DNA: TGTGCCAGCAGCCAGGGACAGGCAAGCAATCAGCCCCAGCATTTT.

This clone has only one observation. This chain joins TRBV5-4 and TRBJ2-7; D ambiguous. The ends were cut back, 3 bases at V and 2 bases at J, with 9 bases in the middle. CDR1 and CDR2 (germline): SGHNT, YYREEE (reference sequence). The CDR3 sequence is 13 residues long. The CDR3 DNA sequence: TGTGCCAGCAGCTCTACACAAACCTACGAGCAGTACTTC. As protein: CASSSTQTYEQYF. The variable domain in full, with the rest retrieved from reference TRBV5-4 and TRBJ2-7, is ETGVTQSPTHLIKTRGQQVTLRCSSQSGHNTVSWYQQALGQGPQFIFQYYREEENGRGNFPPRFSGLQFPNYSSELNVNALELDDSALYLCASSSTQTYEQYFGPGTRLTVT.

The V gene is TRBV5-1, the J gene TRBJ1-2; 8 positions agree with TRBD1. CDR1 is SGHRS, CDR2 YFSETQ, per germline. The CDR3 consists of 16 residues. V lost 3 bases, J lost 2 bases, and 9 bases stayed unmatched. As DNA, the CDR3 is TGCGCCAGCAGCTCGGGGCTGAACAGGGGGAACTATGGCTACACCTTC. Its protein is CASSSGLNRGNYGYTF.

This clone was seen only a few times. The rearrangement uses TRBV29-1 and TRBJ1-1; 8 nucleotides match TRBD1. Germline V gene data show CDR1 as SQVTM and CDR2 as ANQGSEA. This CDR3 spans 13 amino acids. The V segment lost 7 bases and the J segment 3 bases; nucleotides outside the gene matches: 7. CDR3 residues: CSAGQGWDTEAFF. In DNA form, the CDR3 reads TGCAGCGCTGGACAGGGATGGGACACTGAAGCTTTCTTT.

The CDR3: CASSLEAGGASGANVLTF. In DNA, the CDR3 is TGTGCCAGCAGCTTGGAGGCAGGGGGGGCCTCTGGGGCCAACGTCCTGACTTTC. The chain carries TRBV5-4 and TRBJ2-6, with D perhaps matching TRBD1 or TRBD2 (7 bases each). V lost 0 bases to trimming and J lost 0 bases, with 13 bases between them. Germline values: CDR1 SGHNT, CDR2 YYREEE (reference sequence). The CDR3 totals 18 residues.

The chain links TRBV5-1 to TRBJ1-2; TRBD1 matches at 8 bases. Germline V gives CDR1 SGHRS, CDR2 YFSETQ. The ends lost 2 bases at V and 8 bases at J; junction bases unmatched: 5. The CDR3 has 13 residues. The CDR3 here is CASSFPGTGGYTF. The CDR3 DNA follows: TGCGCCAGCAGCTTTCCCGGGACAGGCGGCTACACCTTC.

This chain joins TRBV10-3 and TRBJ1-1; D perhaps matches TRBD1 (5 bases). The V end was cut by 3 bases, the J end by 0 bases, with 11 bases between. The CDR3 sequence is 15 residues long. The V gene's germline CDR1 is ENHRY and CDR2 SYGVKD. The CDR3 bases are TGTGCCATCAGTGACCGAGGACACATGAACACTGAAGCTTTCTTT. Its protein product is CAISDRGHMNTEAFF.

The chain recombines TRBV9 with TRBJ2-3; TRBD2 matches 8 bases. Looked up from germline, CDR1 is SGDLS and CDR2 is YYNGEE. The CDR3 has 14 residues. V lost 2 bases and J lost 6; bases outside the gene matches: 5. Here the CDR3 DNA reads TGTGCCAGCAGCGTGGGGGCTAGCGGGGATACGCAGTATTTT. Translation gives CASSVGASGDTQYF.

The chain is built from TRBV19 and TRBJ1-5, with TRBD1 matching 9 bases. The ends lost 7 bases at V and 3 bases at J; junction bases unmatched: 4. Per germline, CDR1 LNHDA and CDR2 SQIVND (reference sequence). The CDR3 covers 14 residues. DNA for the CDR3: TGTGCCAGTAAAGGGACAGGGTCCAATCAGCCCCAGCATTTT. It yields the protein CASKGTGSNQPQHF.

The CDR3 here is CASSQDPRGGSYEQYF. The CDR3 bases are TGCGCCAGCAGCCAAGATCCGCGGGGGGGCTCCTACGAGCAGTACTTC. The J gene is TRBJ2-7, the V gene TRBV4-3, with TRBD2 matching 9 bases. The V segment lost 0 bases and the J segment 0 bases; nucleotides outside the gene matches: 3. CDR1 is LGHNA and CDR2 is YSLEER in the germline V gene. The CDR3 is 16 residues long.

This chain links TRBV28 with TRBJ1-1, with D hard to call. Looked up from germline, CDR1 is MDHEN and CDR2 is SYDVKM. The CDR3 is made up of 13 amino acids. The V end was cut by 1 base, the J end by 1 base, with 4 bases between. CDR3 in DNA: TGTGCCAGCAGTTTATATCAGAACACTGAAGCTTTCTTT. Translation gives CASSLYQNTEAFF. Complete variable domain (other parts from reference TRBV28 and TRBJ1-1): DVKVTQSSRYLVKRTGEKVFLECVQDMDHENMFWYRQDPGLGLRLIYFSYDVKMKEKGDIPEGYSVSREKKERFSLILESASTNQTSMYLCASSLYQNTEAFFGQGTRLTVV.

The chain carries TRBV19 and TRBJ2-2; D ambiguous. Per germline, CDR1 LNHDA and CDR2 SQIVND (reference sequence). V gave up 5 bases and J gave up 3 bases, with 13 bases separating them. The CDR3 is 15 amino acids. CDR3 residues: CASSLPDEYTGELFF. CDR3 nucleotide sequence: TGTGCCAGTAGTTTACCGGACGAGTACACCGGGGAGCTGTTTTTT.

J is TRBJ2-2 and V is TRBV13; possibly TRBD2 for D (6 bases). In germline, CDR1 is PRHDT, CDR2 FYEKMQ (reference sequence). V was cut by 3 bases and J by 1 base, with 9 bases left in between. This CDR3 is built from 15 residues. CDR3: CASSFSGENTGELFF. The DNA for the CDR3 is TGTGCCAGCAGCTTTAGCGGCGAGAACACCGGGGAGCTGTTTTTT.

This clone was counted once. The chain links TRBV6-1 to TRBJ2-1; D gene ambiguous. Germline V gene sequence: CDR1 MNHNS, CDR2 SASEGT. The CDR3 spans 16 residues. The germline V and J ends were trimmed by 4 bases and 6 bases, with 19 bases remaining between them. The CDR3 reads CASSVRSDQYTNEQFF. The CDR3 DNA is TGTGCCAGCAGTGTGCGTTCGGACCAGTACACCAATGAGCAGTTCTTC.

The chain couples TRBV19 to TRBJ1-5, with D unresolved. This CDR3 is built from 15 residues. From germline, CDR1 is LNHDA and CDR2 SQIVND (reference sequence). Trimming stripped 8 bases from V and 0 bases from J, with 14 bases between. The CDR3 sequence: CASGPRGYSNQPQHF. The CDR3 DNA is TGTGCCAGTGGTCCTCGCGGTTATAGCAATCAGCCCCAGCATTTT.

The chain links TRBV7-8 to TRBJ2-7; D is unresolved. There are 14 residues in the CDR3. The germline gives CDR1 SGHVS, CDR2 FQNEAQ. The V and J ends lost 2 bases and 8 bases respectively, with 16 bases between them. This chain's CDR3 is CASSLRLDGVQQYF. The CDR3 DNA reads TGTGCCAGCAGCTTACGACTCGACGGCGTCCAGCAGTACTTC. The full variable domain, its missing parts supplied by reference TRBV7-8 and TRBJ2-7, is GAGVSQSPRYKVAKRGQDVALRCDPISGHVSLFWYQQALGQGPEFLTYFQNEAQLDKSGLPSDRFFAERPEGSVSTLKIQRTQQEDSAVYLCASSLRLDGVQQYFGPGTRLTVT.

The V call is TRBV19, the J call TRBJ1-2; 8 positions agree with TRBD1. In germline, CDR1 is LNHDA, CDR2 SQIVND (reference sequence). The CDR3 has 15 amino acids. J was trimmed by 7 bases and V by 4 bases; bases with no gene match: 11. The CDR3 nucleotides are TGTGCCAGTAGTAGGACTGGACAGGGAGAAGGTGGCTACACCTTC. Encoded protein: CASSRTGQGEGGYTF. The full variable domain, completed using reference TRBV19 and TRBJ1-2, is DGGITQSPKYLFRKEGQNVTLSCEQNLNHDAMYWYRQDPGQGLRLIYYSQIVNDFQKGDIAEGYSVSREKKESFPLTVTSAQKNPTAFYLCASSRTGQGEGGYTFGSGTRLTVV.